This T cell receptor beta chain derives from a study of cytomegalovirus exposure and HLA in healthy donors. PCR was performed using 60 Vbeta and 13 Jbeta primers. Measured with immunoSEQ multiplex PCR; TCRdb has only the in-frame clones, and not every one. The sample has roughly 150,000 clones, less than 85% seen once. Note on this clone: Its specificity is not known.

The germline gives CDR1 SEHNR, CDR2 FQNEAQ (reference sequence). This CDR3 has 15 residues. V lost 1 base and J lost 2, with 12 bases in between. General observations from the study: Available immune exposure information was restricted to CMV serostatus only. The likely explanation for a cluster of highly shared sequence variants was sequencing artifact. A few chains tied to CMV proved CMV antigen-specific in vitro. Later analysis associated a missense DCLRE1C variant with TCR beta V- and J-gene trimming.

The sequence was obtained from a woman in her forties or fifties in good health and CMV-seropositive. J is TRBJ2-7 and V is TRBV7-9; possibly TRBD1 for D (5 bases). Specimen: PBMCs. The CDR3 here is CASSLGQGSAYEQYF. The CDR3 coding sequence is TGTGCCAGCAGCTTAGGGCAGGGATCCGCCTACGAGCAGTACTTC.